This T cell receptor (beta chain) was documented in a study of CD8+ T cells in alopecia areata. Findings of the study overall: Lesional scalp displayed greater clonality than normal scalp, most notably in alopecia totalis/universalis.

This clone turned up a few times. The antigen is unknown. Germline values: CDR1 SQVTM, CDR2 ANQGSEA. CDR3 length: 12 residues. With V trimmed by 4 bases and J by 5 bases, 4 bases remained unmatched. Once RNA had been extracted, it was reverse transcribed into cDNA to act as the sequencing template. Produced via immunoSEQ multiplex PCR; TCRdb's table is partial and in-frame only. The repertoire includes about 110,000 clones, about 60% of them detected once, and roughly 25% sits in the top ten. Peripheral blood, together with lesional scalp punch biopsies, was collected from alopecia areata patients. Separation by sorting yielded CD4+ and CD8+ T cells from PBMCs.

V is TRBV29-1 and J is TRBJ2-5; 7 bases fit TRBD2. This receptor was obtained from a human donor with alopecia areata. Sequenced: NKG2D-low CD8+ T cells sorted from blood. CDR3 region: CSVVTSAETQYF. The CDR3 DNA sequence: TGCAGCGTTGTAACTAGCGCTGAGACCCAGTACTTC.